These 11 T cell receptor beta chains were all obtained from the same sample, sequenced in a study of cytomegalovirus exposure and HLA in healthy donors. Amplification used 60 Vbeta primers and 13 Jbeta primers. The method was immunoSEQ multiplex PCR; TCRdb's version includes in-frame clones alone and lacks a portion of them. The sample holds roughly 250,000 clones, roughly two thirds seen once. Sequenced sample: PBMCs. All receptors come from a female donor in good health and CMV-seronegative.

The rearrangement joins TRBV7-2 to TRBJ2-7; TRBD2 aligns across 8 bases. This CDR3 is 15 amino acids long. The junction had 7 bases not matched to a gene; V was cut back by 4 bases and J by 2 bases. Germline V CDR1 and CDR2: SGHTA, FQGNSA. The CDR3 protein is CASSWREAGTYEQYF. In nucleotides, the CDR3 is TGTGCCAGCAGCTGGCGGGAGGCAGGGACCTACGAGCAGTACTTC.

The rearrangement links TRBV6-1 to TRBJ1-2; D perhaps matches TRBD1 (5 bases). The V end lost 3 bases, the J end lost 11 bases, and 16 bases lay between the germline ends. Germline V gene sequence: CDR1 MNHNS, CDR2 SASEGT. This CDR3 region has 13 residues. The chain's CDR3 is CASSEGREVGYTF. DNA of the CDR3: TGTGCCAGCAGTGAGGGCAGGGAAGTAGGTTACACCTTC.

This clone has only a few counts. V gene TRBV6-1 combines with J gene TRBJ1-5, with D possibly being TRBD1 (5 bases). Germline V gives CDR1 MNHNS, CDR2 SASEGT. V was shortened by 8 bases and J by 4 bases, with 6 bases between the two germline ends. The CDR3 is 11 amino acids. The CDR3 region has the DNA TGTGCCAGCTCAGGGAATCAGCCCCAGCATTTT. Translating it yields CASSGNQPQHF.

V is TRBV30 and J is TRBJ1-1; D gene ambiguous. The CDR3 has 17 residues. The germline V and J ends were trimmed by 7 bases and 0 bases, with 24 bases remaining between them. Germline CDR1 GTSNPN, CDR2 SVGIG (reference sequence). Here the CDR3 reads CASRAPNRGMVNTEAFF. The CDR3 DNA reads TGTGCCTCCCGGGCCCCGAATCGGGGAATGGTGAACACTGAAGCTTTCTTT.

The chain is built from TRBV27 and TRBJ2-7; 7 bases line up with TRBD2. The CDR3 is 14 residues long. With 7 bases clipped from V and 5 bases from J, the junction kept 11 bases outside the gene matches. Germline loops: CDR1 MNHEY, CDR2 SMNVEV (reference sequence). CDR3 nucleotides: TGTGCCAGCACCCCCCGGAGCGGGATACACGAGCAGTACTTC. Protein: CASTPRSGIHEQYF.

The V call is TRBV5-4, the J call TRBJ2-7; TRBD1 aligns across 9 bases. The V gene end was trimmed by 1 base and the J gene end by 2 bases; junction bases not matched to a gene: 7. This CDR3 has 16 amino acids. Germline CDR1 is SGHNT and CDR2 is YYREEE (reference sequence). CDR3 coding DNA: TGTGCCAGCAGCTTGCCCTCGGGACAGGGTCCCTACGAGCAGTACTTC. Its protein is CASSLPSGQGPYEQYF.

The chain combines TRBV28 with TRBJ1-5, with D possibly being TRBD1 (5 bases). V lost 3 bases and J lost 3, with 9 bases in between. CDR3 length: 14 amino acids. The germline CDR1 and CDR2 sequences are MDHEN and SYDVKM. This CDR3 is CASSLDKINQPQHF. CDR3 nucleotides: TGTGCCAGCAGTTTGGACAAGATCAATCAGCCCCAGCATTTT.

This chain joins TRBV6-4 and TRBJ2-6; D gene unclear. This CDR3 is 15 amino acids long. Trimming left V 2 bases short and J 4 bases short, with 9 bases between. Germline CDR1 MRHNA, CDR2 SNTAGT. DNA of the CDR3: TGTGCCAGCAGTGACCAGAGCGCAGGGGCCAACGTCCTGACTTTC. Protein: CASSDQSAGANVLTF.

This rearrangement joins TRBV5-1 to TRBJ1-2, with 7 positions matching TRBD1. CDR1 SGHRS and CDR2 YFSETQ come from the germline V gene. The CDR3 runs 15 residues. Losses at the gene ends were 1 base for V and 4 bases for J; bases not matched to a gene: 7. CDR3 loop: CASSLYYRGTYGYTF. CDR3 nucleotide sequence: TGCGCCAGCAGCTTGTATTACAGGGGTACCTATGGCTACACCTTC.

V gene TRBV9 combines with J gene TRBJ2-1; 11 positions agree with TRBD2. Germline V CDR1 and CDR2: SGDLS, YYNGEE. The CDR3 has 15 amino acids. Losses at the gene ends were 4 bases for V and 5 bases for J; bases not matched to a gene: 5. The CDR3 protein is CASSPTSGTNNEQFF. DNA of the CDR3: TGTGCCAGCAGCCCGACTAGCGGGACTAACAATGAGCAGTTCTTC.

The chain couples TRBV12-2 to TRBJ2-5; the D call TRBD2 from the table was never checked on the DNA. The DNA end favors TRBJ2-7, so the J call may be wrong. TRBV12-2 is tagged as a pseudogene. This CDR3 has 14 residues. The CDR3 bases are TGTGCAAGTCGCTTAGGCCAAATCTCCTACGAGCAGTACTTC. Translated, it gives CASRLGQISYEQYF.